A selection of T cell receptor beta chains follows, all from one sample in a study of blood T cells in healthy people across ages. TCRdb reprocessed the 5' RACE reads with MiXCR, giving one entry per CDR3 protein. Of 600,000 to 800,000 distinct CDR3 sequences in the sample, 45% to 60% were seen once. Sequenced input: blood. These receptors were collected from a woman aged 80 or over in good health. Both conserved end residues are part of each CDR3. The D gene is left open where the match is weak. Part of the rows lack a size; the others show once, few, many or a class for expanded clones.

J gene: TRBJ2-7; V gene: TRBV7-2; D gene: NA; clone size: many; CDR3 protein: CASSSSSASYEQYF; CDR3 DNA: TGTGCCAGCAGCTCCTCTAGCGCTTCCTACGAGCAGTACTTC
J gene: TRBJ2-1; V gene: TRBV4-1; D gene: NA; clone size: many; CDR3 protein: CASSLDQLRDNEQFF; CDR3 DNA: TGCGCCAGCAGCCTTGACCAGTTACGGGACAATGAGCAGTTCTTC
J gene: TRBJ2-7; V gene: TRBV12-3/TRBV12-4; D gene: NA; clone size: once; CDR3 protein: CASSPGAKLGFEQYF; CDR3 DNA: TGTGCCAGCAGTCCTGGCGCCAAACTGGGGTTCGAGCAGTACTTC
J gene: TRBJ1-1; V gene: TRBV5-1; D gene: TRBD1; clone size: few; CDR3 protein: CASSRGDSTEAFF; CDR3 DNA: TGCGCCAGCAGCCGGGGGGACAGCACTGAAGCTTTCTTT
J gene: TRBJ2-1; V gene: TRBV5-1; D gene: TRBD1; clone size: NA; CDR3 protein: CASSLEGQGRDEQFF; CDR3 DNA: TGCGCCAGCAGCTTGGAGGGACAGGGTCGGGATGAGCAGTTCTTC
J gene: TRBJ2-5; V gene: TRBV24-1; D gene: NA; clone size: NA; CDR3 protein: CATSDPHGQGVGGRLETQYF; CDR3 DNA: TGTGCCACCAGTGATCCACACGGACAGGGAGTCGGCGGGAGGTTAGAGACCCAGTACTTC
J gene: TRBJ2-3; V gene: TRBV5-1; D gene: NA; clone size: NA; CDR3 protein: CASSLDGRSTDTQYF; CDR3 DNA: TGCGCCAGCAGCTTGGACGGGAGAAGCACAGATACGCAGTATTTT
J gene: TRBJ2-3; V gene: TRBV20-1; D gene: NA; clone size: NA; CDR3 protein: CSARDASSTDTQYF; CDR3 DNA: TGCAGTGCTAGAGATGCTAGCAGCACAGATACGCAGTATTTT
J gene: TRBJ2-3; V gene: TRBV18; D gene: NA; clone size: NA; CDR3 protein: CASSPTAGSTDTQYF; CDR3 DNA: TGTGCCAGCTCACCAACGGCGGGTAGCACAGATACGCAGTATTTT
J gene: TRBJ2-3; V gene: TRBV6-1; D gene: TRBD1; clone size: many; CDR3 protein: CASTPRGTLQGDTQYF; CDR3 DNA: TGTGCCAGCACTCCAAGGGGGACGCTACAGGGGGATACGCAGTATTTT
J gene: TRBJ1-1; V gene: TRBV6-1; D gene: TRBD1; clone size: NA; CDR3 protein: CASSLLYRGGTEAFF; CDR3 DNA: TGTGCCAGCAGCCTTTTGTACAGGGGCGGCACTGAAGCTTTCTTT
J gene: TRBJ1-2; V gene: TRBV28; D gene: TRBD1; clone size: NA; CDR3 protein: CASSVRDRNYGYTF; CDR3 DNA: TGTGCCAGCAGTGTCCGGGACAGAAACTATGGCTACACCTTC
J gene: TRBJ2-3; V gene: TRBV20-1; D gene: TRBD2; clone size: NA; CDR3 protein: CSAPLAGVSGNTDTQYF; CDR3 DNA: TGCAGTGCGCCCCTAGCGGGGGTTAGTGGGAACACAGATACGCAGTATTTT
J gene: TRBJ1-1; V gene: TRBV5-1; D gene: NA; clone size: NA; CDR3 protein: CASSYYAVRTEAFF; CDR3 DNA: TGCGCCAGCAGCTACTATGCGGTTCGGACTGAAGCTTTCTTT
J gene: TRBJ1-1; V gene: TRBV29-1; D gene: NA; clone size: NA; CDR3 protein: CSVDEGINTEAFF; CDR3 DNA: TGCAGCGTTGATGAGGGAATCAACACTGAAGCTTTCTTT
J gene: TRBJ1-1; V gene: TRBV3-1; D gene: TRBD1; clone size: NA; CDR3 protein: CASSQDRDSRWNTEAFF; CDR3 DNA: TGTGCCAGCAGCCAAGATCGGGACAGCCGTTGGAACACTGAAGCTTTCTTT
J gene: TRBJ2-3; V gene: TRBV7-3; D gene: NA; clone size: NA; CDR3 protein: CASSSNGGGRDTQYF; CDR3 DNA: TGTGCCAGCAGCTCGAACGGTGGGGGTAGAGATACGCAGTATTTT
J gene: TRBJ2-7; V gene: TRBV5-1; D gene: NA; clone size: NA; CDR3 protein: CASSFGANNEQYF; CDR3 DNA: TGCGCCAGCAGCTTCGGGGCTAACAATGAGCAGTACTTC
J gene: TRBJ1-1; V gene: TRBV3-1; D gene: TRBD1; clone size: few; CDR3 protein: CASSQRTGPAFF; CDR3 DNA: TGTGCCAGCAGCCAACGGACAGGGCCGGCTTTCTTT
J gene: TRBJ1-5; V gene: TRBV7-2; D gene: NA; clone size: NA; CDR3 protein: CASSLESRGQPQHF; CDR3 DNA: TGTGCCAGCAGCTTAGAGTCGCGGGGTCAGCCCCAGCATTTT
J gene: TRBJ2-3; V gene: TRBV5-1; D gene: NA; clone size: many; CDR3 protein: CASTHPEGTQYF; CDR3 DNA: TGCGCCAGCACCCACCCCGAGGGTACGCAGTATTTT
J gene: TRBJ2-5; V gene: TRBV29-1; D gene: TRBD2; clone size: NA; CDR3 protein: CSVEGTSGGGETQYF; CDR3 DNA: TGCAGCGTTGAGGGGACTAGCGGGGGTGGCGAGACCCAGTACTTC
J gene: TRBJ1-2; V gene: TRBV10-3; D gene: TRBD1; clone size: NA; CDR3 protein: CAISVRDRDYGYTF; CDR3 DNA: TGTGCCATCAGTGTGAGAGACAGGGACTATGGCTACACCTTC
J gene: TRBJ2-5; V gene: TRBV20-1; D gene: TRBD2; clone size: NA; CDR3 protein: CSAEGGVGPQYF; CDR3 DNA: TGCAGTGCCGAGGGAGGGGTTGGGCCCCAGTACTTC
J gene: TRBJ2-3; V gene: TRBV6-4; D gene: TRBD1; clone size: NA; CDR3 protein: CASSGGTGGTDTQYF; CDR3 DNA: TGTGCCAGCAGTGGAGGGACAGGGGGCACAGATACGCAGTATTTT
J gene: TRBJ1-2; V gene: TRBV14; D gene: NA; clone size: many; CDR3 protein: CASSQETWTAYGYTF; CDR3 DNA: TGTGCCAGCAGCCAAGAAACTTGGACAGCTTATGGCTACACCTTC
J gene: TRBJ2-5; V gene: TRBV30; D gene: NA; clone size: few; CDR3 protein: CAWSRGGSQETQYF; CDR3 DNA: TGTGCCTGGAGTAGGGGGGGGAGCCAAGAGACCCAGTACTTC
J gene: TRBJ2-7; V gene: TRBV2; D gene: NA; clone size: once; CDR3 protein: CASSGRLISYEQYF; CDR3 DNA: TGTGCCAGCAGTGGTAGACTAATCTCCTACGAGCAGTACTTC
J gene: TRBJ2-2; V gene: TRBV29-1; D gene: NA; clone size: few; CDR3 protein: CSVEQGSNTGELFF; CDR3 DNA: TGCAGCGTTGAACAGGGATCGAACACCGGGGAGCTGTTTTTT
J gene: TRBJ2-3; V gene: TRBV7-2; D gene: NA; clone size: NA; CDR3 protein: CASSLAEATDTQYF; CDR3 DNA: TGTGCCAGCAGCTTAGCGGAAGCCACAGATACGCAGTATTTT
J gene: TRBJ1-1; V gene: TRBV7-9; D gene: NA; clone size: NA; CDR3 protein: CASSIRETEAFF; CDR3 DNA: TGTGCCAGCAGCATCCGGGAGACTGAAGCTTTCTTT
J gene: TRBJ2-4; V gene: TRBV12-3/TRBV12-4; D gene: NA; clone size: many; CDR3 protein: CASSLRSLQNIQYF; CDR3 DNA: TGTGCCAGCAGTTTGCGGAGCCTACAAAACATTCAGTACTTC
J gene: TRBJ1-2; V gene: TRBV9; D gene: NA; clone size: NA; CDR3 protein: CASSPKAQAGGYTF; CDR3 DNA: TGTGCCAGCAGCCCCAAGGCCCAGGCGGGAGGCTACACCTTC
J gene: TRBJ2-3; V gene: TRBV4-3; D gene: NA; clone size: NA; CDR3 protein: CASSQERRDTQYF; CDR3 DNA: TGCGCCAGCAGCCAAGAGCGGCGGGATACGCAGTATTTT
J gene: TRBJ2-3; V gene: TRBV29-1; D gene: NA; clone size: few; CDR3 protein: CSAIRVDTQYF; CDR3 DNA: TGCAGCGCTATTCGGGTAGATACGCAGTATTTT
J gene: TRBJ2-1; V gene: TRBV5-4; D gene: TRBD2; clone size: NA; CDR3 protein: CASSWELAGGHEQFF; CDR3 DNA: TGTGCCAGCAGCTGGGAACTAGCGGGAGGCCATGAGCAGTTCTTC
J gene: TRBJ2-7; V gene: TRBV6-5; D gene: TRBD1; clone size: many; CDR3 protein: CASRRTGDYEQYF; CDR3 DNA: TGTGCCAGCAGACGGACAGGGGACTACGAGCAGTACTTC
J gene: TRBJ2-1; V gene: TRBV7-8; D gene: TRBD1; clone size: few; CDR3 protein: CASSPAGGRNNEQFF; CDR3 DNA: TGTGCCAGCAGCCCCGCAGGGGGCAGGAACAATGAGCAGTTCTTC
J gene: TRBJ2-3; V gene: TRBV28; D gene: NA; clone size: NA; CDR3 protein: CASSLTADTSTDTQYF; CDR3 DNA: TGTGCCAGCAGTCTGACAGCTGATACTAGCACAGATACGCAGTATTTT
J gene: TRBJ2-4; V gene: TRBV20-1; D gene: TRBD1; clone size: NA; CDR3 protein: CSASGQGNAIQYF; CDR3 DNA: TGCAGTGCTAGCGGACAGGGTAATGCCATTCAGTACTTC
J gene: TRBJ2-7; V gene: TRBV7-6; D gene: NA; clone size: NA; CDR3 protein: CASSFGSGPNEQYF; CDR3 DNA: TGTGCCAGCAGCTTCGGGTCAGGTCCGAACGAGCAGTACTTC
J gene: TRBJ1-5; V gene: TRBV20-1; D gene: TRBD1; clone size: NA; CDR3 protein: CSAPTGFNQPQHF; CDR3 DNA: TGCAGTGCCCCGACAGGGTTCAATCAGCCCCAGCATTTT
J gene: TRBJ2-1; V gene: TRBV7-9; D gene: NA; clone size: many; CDR3 protein: CASSARDEQFF; CDR3 DNA: TGTGCCAGCAGCGCGCGAGATGAGCAGTTCTTC
J gene: TRBJ2-7; V gene: TRBV7-9; D gene: TRBD1; clone size: few; CDR3 protein: CASSLEQGAYEQYF; CDR3 DNA: TGTGCCAGCAGCTTAGAACAGGGGGCATACGAGCAGTACTTC
J gene: TRBJ1-5; V gene: TRBV6-2/TRBV6-3; D gene: NA; clone size: NA; CDR3 protein: CASSYSLRDQPQHF; CDR3 DNA: TGTGCCAGCAGTTACTCGCTCCGGGATCAGCCCCAGCATTTT
J gene: TRBJ2-1; V gene: TRBV6-5; D gene: NA; clone size: NA; CDR3 protein: CASSKPWGTFNEQFF; CDR3 DNA: TGTGCCAGCAGTAAGCCATGGGGAACCTTCAATGAGCAGTTCTTC
J gene: TRBJ1-6; V gene: TRBV20-1; D gene: TRBD1; clone size: many; CDR3 protein: CSAGGQERYNSPLHF; CDR3 DNA: TGCAGTGCTGGGGGACAGGAGAGGTATAATTCACCCCTCCACTTT
J gene: TRBJ2-5; V gene: TRBV7-7; D gene: TRBD2; clone size: many; CDR3 protein: CASSSRLAGGVAETQYF; CDR3 DNA: TGTGCTAGCAGCTCCCGTTTAGCGGGTGGTGTTGCGGAGACCCAGTACTTC
J gene: TRBJ2-4; V gene: TRBV20-1; D gene: NA; clone size: many; CDR3 protein: CSARSATLAKNIQYF; CDR3 DNA: TGCAGTGCTAGGTCGGCAACATTAGCCAAAAACATTCAGTACTTC
J gene: TRBJ2-7; V gene: TRBV6-4; D gene: NA; clone size: few; CDR3 protein: CASSGEQYF; CDR3 DNA: TGTGCCAGCAGTGGCGAGCAGTACTTC
J gene: TRBJ2-5; V gene: TRBV5-5; D gene: NA; clone size: NA; CDR3 protein: CASSVWLQETQYF; CDR3 DNA: TGTGCCAGCAGCGTGTGGCTACAAGAGACCCAGTACTTC
J gene: TRBJ2-3; V gene: TRBV10-2; D gene: TRBD2; clone size: NA; CDR3 protein: CASSEPAGGPGSQYF; CDR3 DNA: TGCGCCAGCAGTGAACCAGCGGGGGGGCCAGGGTCGCAGTATTTT
J gene: TRBJ1-2; V gene: TRBV28; D gene: TRBD1; clone size: NA; CDR3 protein: CASSFPQGARNYGYTF; CDR3 DNA: TGTGCCAGCAGTTTCCCGCAGGGGGCCAGGAACTATGGCTACACCTTC
J gene: TRBJ2-3; V gene: TRBV4-2; D gene: TRBD2; clone size: NA; CDR3 protein: CASRRTGRESTDTQYF; CDR3 DNA: TGTGCCAGCAGACGAACGGGGCGGGAGAGCACAGATACGCAGTATTTT
J gene: TRBJ2-5; V gene: TRBV2; D gene: TRBD2; clone size: few; CDR3 protein: CANRPGLQETQYF; CDR3 DNA: TGTGCCAATCGACCGGGACTACAAGAGACCCAGTACTTC
J gene: TRBJ2-3; V gene: TRBV6-6; D gene: TRBD1; clone size: many; CDR3 protein: CASSYSLGQGAVLTDTQYF; CDR3 DNA: TGTGCCAGCAGTTACTCATTGGGGCAGGGGGCGGTTTTGACAGATACGCAGTATTTT
J gene: TRBJ2-7; V gene: TRBV28; D gene: TRBD2; clone size: NA; CDR3 protein: CASSPSGSKIYEQYF; CDR3 DNA: TGTGCCAGCAGCCCCAGCGGGAGCAAGATCTACGAGCAGTACTTC
J gene: TRBJ2-1; V gene: TRBV12-3/TRBV12-4; D gene: NA; clone size: NA; CDR3 protein: CASCPIGLPENNNEQFF; CDR3 DNA: TGTGCCAGCTGTCCGATCGGACTACCGGAAAATAACAATGAGCAGTTCTTC
J gene: TRBJ2-7; V gene: TRBV21-1; D gene: NA; clone size: few; CDR3 protein: CASTPGQVYEQYF; CDR3 DNA: TGTGCCAGCACTCCGGGACAGGTATACGAGCAGTACTTC
J gene: TRBJ2-3; V gene: TRBV5-1; D gene: NA; clone size: NA; CDR3 protein: CASSLRSSRSTDTQYF; CDR3 DNA: TGCGCCAGCAGCTTGCGATCTAGCCGAAGCACAGATACGCAGTATTTT